This is a list of T cell receptor beta chains from one sample in a study of blood T cell repertoires in COVID-19. Assay: immunoSEQ multiplex PCR; the TCRdb copy retains only in-frame clones and omits some. The table includes roughly 100,000 clones, around 90% detected once. Material: peripheral blood. The receptors here all came from a woman in her forties or fifties with COVID-19, enrolled during active disease. Both conserved end residues are part of each CDR3. Clone size is stated in some rows and not others, as once, few, many or a class when expanded.

TRBJ1-5,TRBV3-1/TRBV3-2,few,CASSQKAGLQPQHF
TRBJ2-3,TRBV3-1/TRBV3-2,-,CASSPTSGNTDTQYF
TRBJ2-1,TRBV6-6,-,CASTSAEVTLYNEQFF
TRBJ2-1,TRBV6-5,-,CASRSQAGEQFF
TRBJ2-5,TRBV18,once,CASSPGTEIGETQYF
TRBJ2-5,TRBV12-5,-,CASGSRGGGETQYF
TRBJ1-4,TRBV19,-,CASSESGRNEKLFF
TRBJ1-6,TRBV5-6,-,CASSPPGQGGGYNSPLHF
TRBJ1-2,TRBV9,-,CASSVGPLVDRGRGYGYTF
TRBJ2-3,TRBV7-3,-,CASSSQGGGTDTQYF
TRBJ2-1,TRBV6-1,-,CASSVGLAGAYNEQFF
TRBJ2-5,TRBV4-1,-,CASSPPSGGPQGAQYF
TRBJ1-1,TRBV7-3,-,CASSSLPGQTMNTEAFF
TRBJ1-2,TRBV7-9,-,CASSPAPRSGYTF
TRBJ1-6,TRBV6-5,-,CASVRFRDSPLHF
TRBJ2-7,TRBV4-1,-,CASSQEPSRREQYF
TRBJ2-1,TRBV9,once,CASSPPTSGHNEQFF
TRBJ2-4,TRBV3-1/TRBV3-2,-,CASSPGLPTQNIQYF
TRBJ2-5,TRBV3-1/TRBV3-2,-,CASSKTGGQETQYF
TRBJ2-4,TRBV6-4,-,CASSEEATGAKNIQYF
TRBJ1-2,TRBV10-2,-,CASSESIGNYGYTF
TRBJ1-2,TRBV6-1,-,CASSEGTDKYGYTF
TRBJ2-5,TRBV7-9,-,CASSPSLPGTQYF
TRBJ1-1,TRBV11-2,-,CASKTGGLATEAFF
TRBJ2-7,TRBV15,-,CATSRDLGDISYEQYF
TRBJ1-2,TRBV7-2,-,CASSQMTGGHGYTF
TRBJ1-2,TRBV18,-,CASSPSQGPINYGYTF
TRBJ1-6,TRBV10-3,few,CATRATGPNSPLHF
TRBJ2-7,TRBV6-4,-,CASSPFLGAYEQYF
TRBJ2-3,TRBV7-8,once,CASSLEFGTSRTQYF
TRBJ2-4,TRBV29-1,-,CSIRTGTGKNIQYF
TRBJ2-5,TRBV18,once,CASSPQGQGAGETQYF
TRBJ1-2,TRBV5-1,-,CASSPETGPNYGYTF
TRBJ1-3,TRBV12-3/TRBV12-4,-,CASVEGNTIYF
TRBJ1-1,TRBV5-5,-,CASSLVGDTEAFF
TRBJ2-5,TRBV7-9,-,CASSLWGDQETQYF
TRBJ2-7,TRBV5-5,-,CASSYQGGYEQYF
TRBJ2-3,TRBV7-6,-,CASRPLAGVSIDTQYF
TRBJ2-7,TRBV28,-,CASNVWGKRGASYEQYF
TRBJ2-7,TRBV11-2,once,CASSLGFLGSSYEQYF
TRBJ2-3,TRBV9,once,CASSPGGPSTDTQYF
TRBJ2-7,TRBV19,-,CASSIGGGSYEQYF
TRBJ1-1,TRBV3-1/TRBV3-2,-,CASSQVGQNTEAFF
TRBJ1-5,TRBV18,once,CASSPTVNQPQHF
TRBJ1-4,TRBV4-1,-,CASTLDRINEKLFF
TRBJ2-2,TRBV7-2,few,CASSFLSGGATGELFF
TRBJ1-1,TRBV2,-,CASRQGAQTEAFF
TRBJ2-5,TRBV6-2/TRBV6-3,-,CASSYSTTGGAQRETQYF
TRBJ2-7,TRBV3-1/TRBV3-2,-,CASSQVSPGGLREQYF
TRBJ1-1,TRBV7-2,-,CASSPTVGNTEAFF
TRBJ2-6,TRBV30,-,CASSPPGSGANVLTF
TRBJ2-1,TRBV6-5,-,CASFAGTSGGDEQFF
TRBJ1-1,TRBV23-1,-,CASSQRQEENTEAFF
TRBJ1-4,TRBV29-1,-,CSVTWTGTGEKLFF
TRBJ2-7,TRBV12-3/TRBV12-4,-,CASSAGRNYEQYF